This T cell receptor (beta chain) was recovered during a study of response to subunit inactivated influenza vaccine. General study results and limits: T cells newly recruited by each seasonal influenza vaccination are few, the authors suggested.

TCRdb recomputed calls from the RT-PCR reads with MiXCR, one row per CDR3 protein. The sample shows 150,000 to 200,000 distinct CDR3 sequences, about 11% of them seen only once. A word on this clonotype: Its antigen is not known.

This TCR was sampled from a man aged 50 to 59 who received an inactivated influenza vaccine. The material was non-naive T cells sorted from PBMCs, obtained roughly 45 days after vaccination.

In DNA, the CDR3 is TGCAGTGCTGCCAGGGGAAGTAGAGAGACCCAGTACTTC. The encoded protein is CSAARGSRETQYF. The genes are TRBV20-1 and TRBJ2-5, with a possible D match to TRBD1 (6 bases). The CDR3 is made up of 13 amino acids. Trimming took off 5 bases at V and 4 bases at J, with 14 bases between the two ends. Germline values: CDR1 DFQATT, CDR2 SNEGSKA (reference sequence).